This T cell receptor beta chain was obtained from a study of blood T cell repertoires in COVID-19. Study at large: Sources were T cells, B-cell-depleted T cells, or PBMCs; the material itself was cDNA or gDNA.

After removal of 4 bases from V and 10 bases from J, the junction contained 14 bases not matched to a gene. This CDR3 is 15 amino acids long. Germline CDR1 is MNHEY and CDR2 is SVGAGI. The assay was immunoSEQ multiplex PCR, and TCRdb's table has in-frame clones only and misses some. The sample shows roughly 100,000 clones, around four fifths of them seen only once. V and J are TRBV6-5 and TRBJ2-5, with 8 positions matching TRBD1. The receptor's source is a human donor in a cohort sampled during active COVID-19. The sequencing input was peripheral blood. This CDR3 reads CASSSRQGSALDQYF. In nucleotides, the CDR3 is TGTGCCAGCAGTTCCCGACAGGGGAGCGCTCTCGACCAGTACTTC.